This T cell receptor beta chain stems from a study of T cell responses to AZD1222 COVID-19 vaccine. Using immunoSEQ multiplex PCR, the repertoire was profiled, and TCRdb retains in-frame clones only, with some absent. This table has 200,000 to 250,000 clones, less than 95% appearing once. Findings and limits, study-wide: Baseline seropositivity occurred in only 5 to 7 AZD1222 recipients.

Notes on this clone: The antigen is undetermined.

The V gene's germline CDR1 is MNHEY and CDR2 SVGAGI. Deletions cut 7 bases from V and 4 bases from J, with 16 bases between. The CDR3 runs to 14 residues. The J gene is TRBJ1-2, the V gene TRBV6-5, with D maybe TRBD1 (5 bases). This sequence originates from an adult who received the MenACWY meningococcal vaccine as a control. Specimen: peripheral blood, collected 28 days after the second dose of the MenACWY control vaccine. CDR3 residues: CASIEGQGSYGYTF. CDR3 DNA sequence: TGTGCCAGCATCGAGGGTCAGGGCTCCTATGGCTACACCTTC.